These 22 T cell receptor beta chains were sequenced from one sample in a study of PD-1 blockade in classical Hodgkin lymphoma. The repertoire was sequenced with immunoSEQ multiplex PCR; TCRdb's copy has only in-frame clones and lacks some. The sample shows approximately 46,000 clones, around 66% of them seen only once. Each and every patient relapsed after autologous stem cell transplantation, and patients got differing brentuximab vedotin exposure. Sample: peripheral blood mononuclear cells (PBMCs), taken at baseline. These TCRs come from a human donor with classical Hodgkin lymphoma.

The chain links TRBV28 to TRBJ2-3; a possible D gene is TRBD2 (5 bases). V lost 5 bases and J 2 bases, leaving 11 bases between the germline ends. The CDR3 is 14 residues long. Looked up from germline, CDR1 is MDHEN and CDR2 is SYDVKM. CDR3 region: CASSLGVLTDTQYF. The CDR3 DNA reads TGTGCCAGCAGTCTCGGGGTGCTCACAGATACGCAGTATTTT.

V usage is TRBV2 and J usage is TRBJ2-1, with 10 bases matching TRBD2. The CDR3 length is 15 residues. Germline CDR1 is SNHLY and CDR2 is FYNNEI. J lost 0 bases, V lost 6 bases, and 2 bases had no gene match. CDR3: CASRLAGSSYNEQFF. The CDR3 region has the DNA TGTGCCAGCAGACTAGCGGGGAGCTCCTACAATGAGCAGTTCTTC.

The V call is TRBV14, the J call TRBJ1-1; the D gene is possibly TRBD1 (6 bases). This CDR3 is 13 amino acids long. The ends were cut back, 1 base at V and 5 bases at J, with 8 bases in the middle. Germline CDR1 SGHDN, CDR2 FVKESK. CDR3 coding DNA: TGTGCCAGCAGCCAAGGCCAGGGGACTGAAGCTTTCTTT. Its translation: CASSQGQGTEAFF.

The V call is TRBV4-2, the J call TRBJ2-2; weak D call: TRBD2 (7 bases). The CDR3 is made up of 17 amino acids. V lost 0 bases to trimming and J lost 7 bases, with 18 bases between them. Germline V gives CDR1 LGHNA, CDR2 YNFKEQ. The CDR3 nucleotides are TGTGCCAGCAGCCAAGAGGGGAGGGGGAGGGCCATCGGGGAGCTGTTTTTT. Protein product: CASSQEGRGRAIGELFF.

The chain links TRBV5-6 to TRBJ2-2; the D gene is possibly TRBD1 (7 bases). Germline CDR1 SGHDT, CDR2 YYEEEE. The CDR3 length is 16 residues. V was clipped by 5 bases and J by 1 base, with 15 bases between them. The CDR3 region is CASRKRGTENTGELFF. For the CDR3, the DNA is TGTGCCAGCAGGAAACGCGGGACAGAGAACACCGGGGAGCTGTTTTTT.

The gene calls are TRBV15 and TRBJ2-5, with 11 positions matching TRBD2. The CDR3 runs to 16 residues. The germline CDR1 and CDR2 sequences are LNHNV and YYDKDF (reference sequence). Germline trimming cut 0 bases from V and 2 bases from J; bases unmatched to any gene: 2. CDR3 in amino acids: CATSREGLAAQETQYF. The DNA for the CDR3 is TGTGCCACCAGCAGAGAGGGACTAGCGGCTCAAGAGACCCAGTACTTC.

This clone was counted between two and nine times. The rearrangement links TRBV5-4 to TRBJ1-2; D perhaps matches TRBD1 (6 bases). Trimming removed 0 bases at V and 8 bases at J, with 17 bases between. Looked up from germline, CDR1 is SGHNT and CDR2 is YYREEE (reference sequence). The CDR3 length is 15 residues. In nucleotides, the CDR3 is TGTGCCAGCAGCTTGGTGGACAGCTTAGGGGAAGGCTACACCTTC. Its protein product is CASSLVDSLGEGYTF.

The genes are TRBV30 and TRBJ2-2; possibly TRBD2 for D (6 bases). The CDR3 extends over 16 amino acids. The germline gives CDR1 GTSNPN, CDR2 SVGIG (reference sequence). Trimming stripped 4 bases from V and 4 bases from J, with 19 bases between. CDR3 loop: CAWTEAGFEGTGELFF. The CDR3 nucleotides read TGTGCCTGGACCGAGGCGGGGTTCGAGGGCACCGGGGAGCTGTTTTTT.

The chain joins TRBV7-8 to TRBJ1-2; D might be TRBD1 (5 bases). The CDR3 covers 14 residues. CDR1 and CDR2 (germline): SGHVS, FQNEAQ. Trimming left V 5 bases short and J 8 bases short, with 18 bases between. CDR3 sequence (DNA): TGTGCCAGCAGCCCGGAGGGGAGGGTACAGGGCTACACCTTC. Its protein product is CASSPEGRVQGYTF.

J is TRBJ2-7 and V is TRBV30; D assignment may be TRBD1 or TRBD2 (5 bases each). From germline, CDR1 is GTSNPN and CDR2 SVGIG (reference sequence). The CDR3 is 14 residues long. V was trimmed by 1 base and J by 1 base, leaving 11 bases between them. In DNA form, the CDR3 reads TGTGCCTGGAGTGCATGGGGGAATTCCTACGAGCAGTACTTC. Residues: CAWSAWGNSYEQYF.

The rearrangement joins TRBV5-1 to TRBJ2-3, with D hard to call. Germline CDR1 is SGHRS and CDR2 is YFSETQ. Trimming removed 3 bases from V and 3 bases from J, with 17 bases in between. The CDR3 runs 16 residues. The CDR3 loop is CASSSLVWESTDTQYF. In nucleotides, the CDR3 is TGCGCCAGCAGCTCGTTAGTCTGGGAAAGTACAGATACGCAGTATTTT.

The rearrangement uses TRBV19 and TRBJ2-1; no firm D call. V shed 4 bases and J shed 4 bases, with 14 bases lying between them. The CDR3 is 15 amino acids. Germline CDR1 and CDR2: LNHDA and SQIVND (reference sequence). As DNA, the CDR3 is TGTGCCAGTAGTAGAAGGAGCAATTCGTACAATGAGCAGTTCTTC. Its protein is CASSRRSNSYNEQFF.

The chain links TRBV4-1 to TRBJ2-3, with no clear D. The CDR3 contains 13 residues. From germline, CDR1 is MGHRA and CDR2 YSYEKL. V was shortened by 1 base and J by 4 bases, with 6 bases between the two germline ends. CDR3 residues: CASSQGLPDTQYF. The DNA of the CDR3 is TGCGCCAGCAGCCAAGGACTCCCAGATACGCAGTATTTT.

This clone turned up a few times. V and J are TRBV30 and TRBJ2-6; D is unclear. V was pared by 1 base and J by 3 bases, with 1 base between. The CDR3 runs to 12 residues. The germline V gene has CDR1 GTSNPN and CDR2 SVGIG (reference sequence). This CDR3 is CAWSGGANVLTF. Here the CDR3 DNA reads TGTGCCTGGAGTGGTGGGGCCAACGTCCTGACTTTC.

This clone has more than one count but fewer than ten. The chain links TRBV29-1 to TRBJ2-5, with a weak D call TRBD2 (5 bases). Trimming took 2 bases from V and 2 from J, leaving 6 bases between them. The CDR3 is 12 amino acids. Germline V gene lookup returns CDR1 SQVTM and CDR2 ANQGSEA. CDR3 nucleotides: TGCAGCGTTGAACGGACTCAAGAGACCCAGTACTTC. Residues: CSVERTQETQYF.

This chain uses TRBV9 with TRBJ2-5; D is perhaps TRBD1 (5 bases). Per the germline V gene, CDR1 is SGDLS and CDR2 is YYNGEE. Deletions cut 6 bases from V and 1 base from J, with 19 bases between. The CDR3 is made up of 16 amino acids. This chain's CDR3 is CASTTSSQGTQETQYF. The CDR3 DNA reads TGTGCCAGCACCACCTCGAGCCAGGGTACCCAAGAGACCCAGTACTTC.

The chain is built from TRBV4-1 and TRBJ2-7; tentatively, D is TRBD2 (6 bases). This CDR3 has 15 amino acids. The V end lost 1 base, the J end lost 6 bases, and 16 bases lay between the germline ends. Germline CDR1 MGHRA, CDR2 YSYEKL. CDR3 DNA sequence: TGCGCCAGCAGCCAAGCCGGGACTTCGTCTGGCGAGCAGTACTTC. Protein sequence: CASSQAGTSSGEQYF.

There are a few counts of this clone. The rearrangement uses TRBV19 and TRBJ1-1, with 10 bases that match TRBD1. CDR1 is LNHDA, CDR2 SQIVND, per germline (reference sequence). The CDR3 sequence is 15 residues long. The V gene end was trimmed by 0 bases and the J gene end by 12 bases; junction bases not matched to a gene: 10. For the CDR3, the DNA is TGTGCCAGTAGTATAGACGCGACAGGGGGCGGGATGTCTTTCTTT. Translated: CASSIDATGGGMSFF. The entire variable domain, with the rest obtained from reference TRBV19 and TRBJ1-1, is as follows: DGGITQSPKYLFRKEGQNVTLSCEQNLNHDAMYWYRQDPGQGLRLIYYSQIVNDFQKGDIAEGYSVSREKKESFPLTVTSAQKNPTAFYLCASSIDATGGGMSFFGQGTRLTVV.

The chain employs TRBV5-1 and TRBJ2-5; 7 nucleotides line up with TRBD1. V dropped 7 bases and J dropped 0; count of bases not matched to a gene: 9. Germline V gene data show CDR1 as SGHRS and CDR2 as YFSETQ. The CDR3 runs to 15 residues. CDR3 sequence (DNA): TGCGCCAGCGGCCGGGACAGCAGTAACCAAGAGACCCAGTACTTC. Translated: CASGRDSSNQETQYF.

This CDR3 is CASSFRGTAGNTIYF. The CDR3 DNA reads TGTGCCAGCAGCTTCCGGGGAACGGCTGGAAACACCATATATTTT. The chain joins TRBV5-6 to TRBJ1-3; D is unresolved. V was trimmed by 2 bases and J by 2 bases, leaving 11 bases between them. This CDR3 spans 15 amino acids. Germline V gene data show CDR1 as SGHDT and CDR2 as YYEEEE.

The genes are TRBV9 and TRBJ1-5; no definite D call. The CDR3 has 15 residues. Trimming removed 4 bases from V and 7 bases from J, with 18 bases in between. The germline V gene encodes CDR1 SGDLS and CDR2 YYNGEE. The CDR3 DNA reads TGTGCCAGCAGCCCCGACGGAGTGTCCAGACAGCCCCAGCATTTT. Translation gives CASSPDGVSRQPQHF.

The chain is built from TRBV6-6 and TRBJ2-5; possibly TRBD1 or TRBD2 for D (7 bases each). Germline loops: CDR1 MNHNY, CDR2 SVGAGI (reference sequence). Trimming left V 4 bases short and J 4 bases short, with 13 bases between. The CDR3 contains 14 residues. CDR3 in amino acids: CASSLTGEGETQYF. In nucleotides, the CDR3 is TGTGCCAGCAGTTTAACAGGGGAGGGAGAGACCCAGTACTTC.